The 27 T cell receptor beta chains below come from one sample, sequenced in a study of T-cell reconstitution after alpha-beta-depleted transplantation in children. The TCRbeta library incorporated unique molecular identifiers. TCRdb ran MiXCR on the PCR reads and lists one entry per CDR3 protein. This table has 700,000 to 950,000 distinct CDR3 sequences, 15% to 20% appearing once. The material sequenced was PBMCs, mostly from graft donor cells, taken 360 days after TCRalphabeta/CD19-depleted stem cell transplant. Receptors originate from a male patient aged 10 to 17 who had a stem cell transplant for acute lymphoblastic leukemia, so the T cells may come from the graft donor.

There are a few counts of this clonotype. V usage is TRBV12-3 or TRBV12-4 and J usage is TRBJ1-2; D might be TRBD1 (5 bases). V dropped 5 bases and J dropped 3 bases, with 19 bases sitting between them. The CDR3 runs 16 residues. The DNA of the CDR3 is TGTGCCAGCAGTCACGGGATTGGGACGGGTGACTATGGCTACACCTTC. This gives the protein CASSHGIGTGDYGYTF.

Many counts were recorded for this clonotype. The J gene is TRBJ2-2, the V gene TRBV24-1, with TRBD1 matching 9 bases. Unmatched junction bases numbered 7, after V lost 4 bases and J lost 2 bases. Germline V CDR1 and CDR2: KGHDR, SFDVKD. This CDR3 spans 17 amino acids. CDR3 amino acids: CATSDTMGQGNTGELFF. The CDR3 DNA reads TGTGCCACCAGTGACACGATGGGACAGGGAAACACCGGGGAGCTGTTTTTT.

The V gene is TRBV5-1, the J gene TRBJ2-1; tentative D call: TRBD1 (6 bases). V shed 4 bases and J shed 1 base, with 12 bases lying between them. Looked up from germline, CDR1 is SGHRS and CDR2 is YFSETQ. The CDR3 has 15 residues. CDR3 loop: CASSPLTGSYNEQFF. CDR3 in DNA: TGCGCCAGCAGCCCCCTGACAGGATCCTACAATGAGCAGTTCTTC.

The V and J genes are TRBV7-9 and TRBJ2-1; the match to TRBD2 covers 9 bases. V lost 7 bases to trimming and J lost 6 bases; unmatched junction nucleotides: 4. CDR3 length: 13 residues. Germline V gives CDR1 SEHNR, CDR2 FQNEAQ (reference sequence). The DNA of the CDR3 is TGTGCCAGCAAGGGCGGGAGGGCCAATGAGCAGTTCTTC. Translating it yields CASKGGRANEQFF.

This clonotype has at least ten counts. The chain combines TRBV12-3 or TRBV12-4 with TRBJ1-2; 7 nucleotides align to TRBD1. The CDR3 is made up of 14 amino acids. Trimming removed 6 bases from V and 2 bases from J; junction bases left unmatched: 6. The CDR3: CASRPTGTNYGYTF. DNA for the CDR3: TGTGCCAGCAGACCGACAGGGACGAACTATGGCTACACCTTC.

This clonotype occurred a few times. The chain has TRBV4-1 and TRBJ2-2, with TRBD2 matching over 7 bases. Germline trimming cut 1 base from V and 5 bases from J; bases unmatched to any gene: 7. Germline V gene lookup returns CDR1 MGHRA and CDR2 YSYEKL. CDR3 length equals 16 residues. CDR3 in amino acids: CASSQGRPGGTGELFF. In nucleotides, the CDR3 is TGCGCCAGCAGCCAAGGTCGCCCGGGGGGAACCGGGGAGCTGTTTTTT.

This clonotype was found many times. The chain has TRBV5-1 and TRBJ2-1; weak D call: TRBD2 (6 bases). Germline V gene data show CDR1 as SGHRS and CDR2 as YFSETQ. V lost 0 bases, J lost 8 bases, and 12 bases lay in between. CDR3 length: 14 residues. CDR3 in amino acids: CASSLAGVGYEQFF. The CDR3 bases are TGCGCCAGCAGCTTGGCGGGAGTGGGCTATGAGCAGTTCTTC.

This clonotype has a count of ten or more. The chain uses TRBV7-2 and TRBJ2-7; no definite D call. The CDR3 is 13 residues long. The ends were cut back, 1 base at V and 3 bases at J, with 7 bases in the middle. CDR1 and CDR2 from the germline V gene are SGHTA and FQGNSA. CDR3 region: CASSLGPVYEQYF. DNA for the CDR3: TGTGCCAGCAGCTTAGGCCCAGTCTACGAGCAGTACTTC.

This chain connects TRBV29-1 to TRBJ2-5; D may match TRBD1 or TRBD2 (5 bases each). Germline V CDR1 and CDR2: SQVTM, ANQGSEA. The CDR3 runs to 15 residues. The V gene lost 0 bases and the J gene lost 0 bases, with 11 bases spanning the gap. CDR3 sequence reads: CSVEDFGAYQETQYF. Written as DNA, the CDR3 is TGCAGCGTTGAAGACTTCGGGGCCTACCAAGAGACCCAGTACTTC.

This clonotype was seen a handful of times. The chain is built from TRBV5-1 and TRBJ2-1; D gene uncertain. The CDR3 has 13 residues. V lost 2 bases to trimming and J lost 5 bases, with 8 bases between them. The germline CDR1 and CDR2 sequences are SGHRS and YFSETQ. CDR3 region: CASSFGGDNEQFF. The CDR3 DNA reads as TGCGCCAGCAGCTTTGGCGGAGACAATGAGCAGTTCTTC.

CDR3 bases: TGTGCCACCAGTCTGACGGATTTCCAAGAGACCCAGTACTTC. Protein product: CATSLTDFQETQYF. The chain is built from TRBV24-1 and TRBJ2-5; D is undetermined. V was cut by 6 bases and J by 1 base, with 11 bases left in between. The CDR3 sequence is 14 residues long. Germline V lookup: CDR1 KGHDR, CDR2 SFDVKD.

The sample holds a few counts of this clonotype. The chain joins TRBV5-6 to TRBJ1-2; D remains unclear. The germline gives CDR1 SGHDT, CDR2 YYEEEE. There are 17 residues in the CDR3. V was shortened by 0 bases and J by 7 bases, with 22 bases between the two germline ends. The CDR3 loop is CASSLEDVGWGPVGYTF. The CDR3 DNA reads TGTGCCAGCAGCTTGGAGGACGTTGGATGGGGTCCCGTTGGCTACACCTTC.

This clonotype was seen repeatedly, ten times or more. The V call is TRBV5-1, the J call TRBJ2-1; D uncertain. CDR3 size: 12 residues. Germline V lookup: CDR1 SGHRS, CDR2 YFSETQ. V was trimmed by 4 bases and J by 4 bases, leaving 6 bases between them. CDR3 nucleotide sequence: TGCGCCAGCAGCAACCAGTACAATGAGCAGTTCTTC. This codes for CASSNQYNEQFF.

This rearrangement joins TRBV7-6 to TRBJ2-3; the D is unclear. Per the germline V gene, CDR1 is SGHVS and CDR2 is FNYEAQ. V lost 10 bases and J 2 bases, leaving 13 bases between the germline ends. The CDR3 has 13 residues. The CDR3 spells CAIFRRSTDTQYF. In nucleotides, the CDR3 is TGTGCCATCTTCAGGAGATCCACAGATACGCAGTATTTT.

The rearrangement links TRBV6-1 to TRBJ1-1; TRBD1 matches at 8 bases. Germline CDR1 and CDR2: MNHNS and SASEGT. The CDR3 is made up of 13 amino acids. V trimming: 6 bases; J trimming: 6 bases; junction bases outside the gene matches: 6. The CDR3 reads CASRQGAHSEAFF. CDR3 nucleotide sequence: TGTGCCAGCAGGCAGGGGGCGCATTCTGAAGCTTTCTTT.

The chain recombines TRBV9 with TRBJ2-2, with 7 bases fitting TRBD2. The CDR3 is 14 amino acids. V shed 5 bases and J 5 bases; nucleotides not matched to a gene: 6. Germline CDR1 is SGDLS and CDR2 is YYNGEE. The CDR3 here is CASRGGVRTGELFF. CDR3 in DNA: TGTGCCAGCAGGGGGGGGGTTCGAACCGGGGAGCTGTTTTTT. Based on the CDR3 plus reference TRBV9 and TRBJ2-2, the full variable domain is DSGVTQTPKHLITATGQRVTLRCSPRSGDLSVYWYQQSLDQGLQFLIQYYNGEERAKGNILERFSAQQFPDLHSELNLSSLELGDSALYFCASRGGVRTGELFFGEGSRLTVL.

This clonotype was counted only a few times. V gene TRBV7-6 combines with J gene TRBJ1-5, with a possible D match to TRBD1 (5 bases). CDR3 length: 15 residues. V lost 0 bases, J lost 3 bases, and 9 bases lay in between. Per germline, CDR1 SGHVS and CDR2 FNYEAQ. The CDR3 DNA follows: TGTGCCAGCAGCTTAGCGCAACAGGACAATCAGCCCCAGCATTTT. It codes for CASSLAQQDNQPQHF.

The V call is TRBV4-1, the J call TRBJ2-7; D perhaps matches TRBD1 (5 bases). Germline V gene data show CDR1 as MGHRA and CDR2 as YSYEKL. Trimming stripped 4 bases from V and 4 bases from J, with 14 bases between. The CDR3 runs to 14 residues. CDR3 loop: CASSRDLTVYEQYF. The CDR3 nucleotides read TGCGCCAGCAGCCGAGATCTGACAGTTTACGAGCAGTACTTC.

This clonotype has a count of ten or more. This chain uses TRBV6-1 with TRBJ2-2, with D unclear. The CDR3 consists of 13 residues. Trimming removed 7 bases from V and 6 bases from J, with 12 bases in between. CDR1 and CDR2 from the germline V gene are MNHNS and SASEGT. CDR3 in amino acids: CASTLGWAGELFF. The DNA for the CDR3 is TGTGCCAGCACCCTGGGTTGGGCCGGGGAGCTGTTTTTT.

Ten or more counts support this clonotype. The chain joins TRBV20-1 to TRBJ2-2, with D tentatively TRBD2 (6 bases). Trimming removed 7 bases at V and 4 bases at J, with 16 bases between. CDR3 length equals 14 residues. In germline, CDR1 is DFQATT, CDR2 SNEGSKA (reference sequence). The CDR3 DNA reads TGCAGTGGACTAGGCCCCCGCGGCACCGGGGAGCTGTTTTTT. It yields the protein CSGLGPRGTGELFF.

This clonotype has just a few counts. This rearrangement joins TRBV15 to TRBJ2-7; maybe TRBD1 (5 bases). The CDR3 runs 13 residues. Between the trimmed V and J ends, which lost 0 bases and 8 bases, there was a span of 11 bases. CDR1 LNHNV and CDR2 YYDKDF come from the germline V gene (reference sequence). CDR3 in DNA: TGTGCCACCAGCAGAGAAGTTCCGGACAAGCAGTACTTC. Translation gives CATSREVPDKQYF.

In this sample, this clonotype turned up a few times. The V call is TRBV7-9, the J call TRBJ2-3; D perhaps matches TRBD2 (6 bases). The CDR3 is 15 amino acids. Germline assignment: CDR1 SEHNR and CDR2 FQNEAQ (reference sequence). Trimming cost V 1 base and J 2 bases, with 10 bases left between them. The CDR3 DNA reads TGTGCCAGCAGCTTAGTGGGCGGGAACACAGATACGCAGTATTTT. This sequence encodes CASSLVGGNTDTQYF.

The CDR3 sequence: CSAIKRQGNEQFF. The CDR3 DNA is TGCAGCGCCATAAAAAGACAGGGGAATGAGCAGTTCTTC. The chain recombines TRBV29-1 with TRBJ2-1; 8 nucleotides align to TRBD1. This CDR3 is 13 amino acids long. CDR1 is SQVTM, CDR2 ANQGSEA, per germline. J was trimmed by 7 bases and V by 7 bases; bases with no gene match: 9.

This clonotype has just a few counts. The V gene is TRBV27, the J gene TRBJ2-1; TRBD2 matches at 8 bases. V lost 1 base, J lost 3 bases, and 5 bases stayed unmatched. The CDR3 consists of 16 residues. Germline assignment: CDR1 MNHEY and CDR2 SMNVEV (reference sequence). The CDR3 region is CASSLWLAGLYNEQFF. CDR3 sequence (DNA): TGTGCCAGCAGTTTATGGTTAGCGGGGCTCTACAATGAGCAGTTCTTC.

This clonotype was seen more than once but under ten times. The J gene is TRBJ1-3, the V gene TRBV5-1; D not resolved. The CDR3 spans 16 residues. Germline lookup yields CDR1 SGHRS and CDR2 YFSETQ. With 2 bases removed from V and 0 bases from J, the gap between germline ends came to 12 bases. The CDR3 region has the DNA TGCGCCAGCAGCTTACCTGACGGAAGCTCTGGAAACACCATATATTTT. Amino acids: CASSLPDGSSGNTIYF. The full variable domain, rest sourced from reference TRBV5-1 and TRBJ1-3, is KAGVTQTPRYLIKTRGQQVTLSCSPISGHRSVSWYQQTPGQGLQFLFEYFSETQRNKGNFPGRFSGRQFSNSRSEMNVSTLELGDSALYLCASSLPDGSSGNTIYFGEGSWLTVV.

Turning to this clonotype: The conserved phenylalanine or tryptophan normally closing the CDR3 is absent here, so this likely arose from a read error. The chain joins TRBV7-6 to TRBJ1-5, with D perhaps TRBD1 (5 bases). Germline loops: CDR1 SGHVS, CDR2 FNYEAQ. The V gene lost 5 bases and the J gene lost 3 bases, with 14 bases spanning the gap. The CDR3 covers 15 residues. DNA for the CDR3: TGTGCCAGCAGCGCCGCGCGAGGGGTCAATCAGCCCCAGCATTAT. Translating gives CASSAARGVNQPQHY.

This clonotype was found a few times. The gene calls are TRBV20-1 and TRBJ2-7; TRBD1 aligns across 7 bases. V gave up 7 bases and J gave up 2 bases; unmatched junction bases: 14. Germline CDR1 is DFQATT and CDR2 is SNEGSKA (reference sequence). The CDR3 has 15 residues. As DNA, the CDR3 is TGCAGTGTGTTGCCTGACAGGGCATCGACCTACGAGCAGTACTTC. It yields the protein CSVLPDRASTYEQYF.